Following are 15 T cell receptor beta chains from one sample sequenced in a study of blood T cell repertoires in COVID-19 (dated by TCRdb to 2018 to 2021). Libraries were prepared through the immunoSEQ multiplex PCR assay. TCRdb mirrors the immuneACCESS table, restricted to in-frame sequences. Some clones are absent from its copies; in checked studies, under half trace to an unresolved V gene, and the reason for the others is unknown. The sample table lists about 83,000 clones, around 90% of them with a count of one. The top ten hold over 2.5% of the sample. Sequenced input: peripheral blood. The source of these receptors is a woman between 45 and 65 years old with active or convalescent COVID-19.

The chain uses TRBV5-8 and TRBJ2-5; D may be TRBD2 (5 bases). The CDR3 runs to 14 residues. Trimming cost V 0 bases and J 9 bases, with 15 bases left between them. Germline V gives CDR1 SGHTS, CDR2 YDEGEE. Written as DNA, the CDR3 is TGTGCCAGCAGCTTGGTGAGGACGTCCGGGGCCCAGTACTTC. It codes for CASSLVRTSGAQYF.

V and J are TRBV6-2 or TRBV6-3 and TRBJ2-5; D ambiguous. The CDR3 extends over 14 amino acids. Trimming took 4 bases from V and 1 from J, leaving 10 bases between them. Germline CDR1 MNHEY, CDR2 SVGEGT. CDR3 sequence: CASSSVPVQETQYF. The CDR3 DNA follows: TGTGCCAGCAGTTCGGTGCCCGTCCAAGAGACCCAGTACTTC.

This sequence joins TRBV15 and TRBJ2-5; D possibly corresponds to TRBD2 (6 bases). The CDR3 contains 13 residues. Germline CDR1 LNHNV, CDR2 YYDKDF (reference sequence). Trimming left V 4 bases short and J 1 base short, with 7 bases between. CDR3 DNA sequence: TGTGCCACCAGCATACTAGCCCAAGAGACCCAGTACTTC. Translation gives CATSILAQETQYF. Full variable domain (remainder filled in from reference TRBV15 and TRBJ2-5): DAMVIQNPRYQVTQFGKPVTLSCSQTLNHNVMYWYQQKSSQAPKLLFHYYDKDFNNEADTPDNFQSRRPNTSFCFLDIRSPGLGDTAMYLCATSILAQETQYFGPGTRLLVL.

The chain carries TRBV12-5 and TRBJ1-2, with D unclear. CDR3 length equals 12 residues. V lost 2 bases to trimming and J lost 3 bases, with 4 bases between them. The germline V gene encodes CDR1 LGHNT and CDR2 FRNRAP. The CDR3 region is CASGLFDYGYTF. The DNA for the CDR3 is TGTGCTAGTGGTTTGTTCGACTATGGCTACACCTTC.

The genes are TRBV19 and TRBJ1-6; perhaps TRBD1 as D (5 bases). This CDR3 has 14 amino acids. Per germline, CDR1 LNHDA and CDR2 SQIVND (reference sequence). The germline V and J ends were trimmed by 2 bases and 7 bases, with 9 bases remaining between them. The CDR3 DNA reads TGTGCCAGTAGTATAACAGGAGTCAATTCACCCCTCCACTTT. Amino acid sequence: CASSITGVNSPLHF.

The chain employs TRBV5-1 and TRBJ1-1, with D tentatively TRBD1 (6 bases). CDR1 and CDR2 (germline): SGHRS, YFSETQ. CDR3 length: 16 amino acids. V was pared by 4 bases and J by 2 bases, with 18 bases between. The CDR3 DNA follows: TGCGCCAGCAGCAGGGAGGGGGGGTTCGGTAACACTGAAGCTTTCTTT. This translates into CASSREGGFGNTEAFF.

This chain connects TRBV5-1 to TRBJ2-3; TRBD2 matches at 11 bases. Germline V gives CDR1 SGHRS, CDR2 YFSETQ. CDR3 length equals 17 residues. J lost 3 bases, V lost 4 bases, and 10 bases had no gene match. The CDR3 coding sequence is TGCGCCAGCAGCCTTAGCGGGGGGGCCGTAAGGACAGATACGCAGTATTTT. It is translated as CASSLSGGAVRTDTQYF.

The genes are TRBV2 and TRBJ1-2; 10 nucleotides line up with TRBD1. This CDR3 comprises 11 residues. V gave up 6 bases and J gave up 12 bases; unmatched junction bases: 4. Looked up from germline, CDR1 is SNHLY and CDR2 is FYNNEI. CDR3 in amino acids: CASRDRGRHTF. CDR3 DNA sequence: TGTGCCAGCAGGGACAGGGGGAGACACACCTTC. The full variable domain, completed using reference TRBV2 and TRBJ1-2, is EPEVTQTPSHQVTQMGQEVILRCVPISNHLYFYWYRQILGQKVEFLVSFYNNEISEKSEIFDDQFSVERPDGSNFTLKIRSTKLEDSAMYFCASRDRGRHTFGSGTRLTVV.

The V and J genes are TRBV19 and TRBJ1-2; tentative D call: TRBD1 (5 bases). V shed 6 bases and J shed 7 bases, with 12 bases lying between them. The CDR3 is 12 residues long. Germline CDR1 and CDR2: LNHDA and SQIVND (reference sequence). The CDR3 loop reads CASRQDTFGYTF. CDR3 DNA sequence: TGTGCCAGTAGACAGGACACCTTTGGCTACACCTTC.

The chain carries TRBV7-9 and TRBJ1-4, with TRBD1 identical over 9 bases. Germline V gives CDR1 SEHNR, CDR2 FQNEAQ (reference sequence). This CDR3 region has 15 residues. V lost 1 base and J lost 8; bases outside the gene matches: 5. The CDR3, as DNA: TGTGCCAGCAGCTTAGAGGGGACAGGGAGCGAAAAACTGTTTTTT. Its translation is CASSLEGTGSEKLFF. Based on the CDR3 plus reference TRBV7-9 and TRBJ1-4, the full variable domain is DTGVSQNPRHKITKRGQNVTFRCDPISEHNRLYWYRQTLGQGPEFLTYFQNEAQLEKSRLLSDRFSAERPKGSFSTLEIQRTEQGDSAMYLCASSLEGTGSEKLFFGSGTQLSVL.

This chain uses TRBV7-8 with TRBJ2-7; no reliable D call. CDR1 and CDR2 from the germline V gene are SGHVS and FQNEAQ. This CDR3 region has 14 residues. Trimming took off 5 bases at V and 0 bases at J, with 11 bases between the two ends. The CDR3 protein is CASSPGRFSYEQYF. DNA of the CDR3: TGTGCCAGCAGCCCTGGCAGGTTCTCCTACGAGCAGTACTTC.

The chain combines TRBV5-4 with TRBJ1-2; 7 nucleotides agree with TRBD1. Germline V lookup: CDR1 SGHNT, CDR2 YYREEE (reference sequence). The CDR3 has 14 amino acids. J was trimmed by 7 bases and V by 1 base; bases with no gene match: 7. The CDR3 protein is CASSLMQGGGGYTF. The CDR3 bases are TGTGCCAGCAGCTTGATGCAGGGGGGTGGTGGCTACACCTTC.

The gene calls are TRBV9 and TRBJ2-7; D may be TRBD2 (5 bases). Germline CDR1 is SGDLS and CDR2 is YYNGEE. The CDR3 runs 13 residues. V dropped 0 bases and J dropped 5 bases, with 9 bases sitting between them. The CDR3 DNA reads as TGTGCCAGCAGCGTAGTAGAGGGTAACGAGCAGTACTTC. It specifies CASSVVEGNEQYF.

The chain joins TRBV3-1 (or the pseudogene TRBV3-2) to TRBJ2-4; a weak D match, TRBD2 (7 bases). The CDR3 covers 19 residues. Germline lookup yields CDR1 LGHDT and CDR2 YNNKEL (reference sequence). V lost 5 bases and J 2 bases, leaving 25 bases between the germline ends. Here the CDR3 reads CASSYSEGGSSTSKNIQYF. CDR3 bases: TGTGCCAGCAGCTATAGCGAGGGGGGGTCGTCAACGTCCAAAAACATTCAGTACTTC.

The J gene is TRBJ2-7, the V gene TRBV6-2 or TRBV6-3; 8 bases are shared with TRBD2. Germline CDR1 is MNHEY and CDR2 is SVGEGT. The CDR3 covers 15 residues. J was trimmed by 6 bases and V by 4 bases; bases with no gene match: 11. The CDR3, as DNA: TGTGCCAGCAGTTCGCCGACTAGCGCCCGGGTCGAGCAGTACTTC. As protein: CASSSPTSARVEQYF.